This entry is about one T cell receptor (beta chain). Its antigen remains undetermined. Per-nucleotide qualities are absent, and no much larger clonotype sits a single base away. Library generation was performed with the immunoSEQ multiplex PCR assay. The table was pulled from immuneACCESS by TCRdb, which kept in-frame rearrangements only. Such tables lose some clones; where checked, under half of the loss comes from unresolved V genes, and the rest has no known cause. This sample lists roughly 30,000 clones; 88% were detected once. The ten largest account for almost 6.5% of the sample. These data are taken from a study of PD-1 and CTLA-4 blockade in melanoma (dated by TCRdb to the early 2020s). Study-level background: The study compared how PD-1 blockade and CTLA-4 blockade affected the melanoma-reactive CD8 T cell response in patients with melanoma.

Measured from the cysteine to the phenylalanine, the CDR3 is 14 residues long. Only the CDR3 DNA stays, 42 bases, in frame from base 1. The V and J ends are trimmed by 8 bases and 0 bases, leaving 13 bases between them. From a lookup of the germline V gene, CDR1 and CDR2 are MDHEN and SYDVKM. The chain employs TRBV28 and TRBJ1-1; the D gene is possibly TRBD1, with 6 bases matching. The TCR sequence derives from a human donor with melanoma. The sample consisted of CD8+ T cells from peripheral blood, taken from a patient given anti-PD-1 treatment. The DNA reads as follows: TGTGCCAGCGGACTACAGGGTCTGAACACTGAAGCTTTCTTT. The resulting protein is CASGLQGLNTEAFF.